This record concerns one TCR beta chain sequence. Its antigen is unidentified. Within the sample, other DNA sequences also encode this same CDR3. The CDR3 contains 17 residues. Trimming cost V 0 bases and J 0 bases; bases outside gene matches: 6. Germline assignment: CDR1 SGDLS and CDR2 YYNGEE. This sample stems from a study of shared clonotypes between healthy human individuals. Study as a whole: Donors had three CD4 naive, three CD4 memory, two CD8 naive and one CD8 memory plate apiece.

Study-wide points: In the sorted subsets, rarefaction showed sequencing was incomplete despite large depth. In having few donors, the study represented limited genetic and exposure-history diversity.

The deep-level immunoSEQ assay was used. The repertoire was sequenced with immunoSEQ multiplex PCR; TCRdb's copy has only in-frame clones and lacks some. This sample has about 2.1 million clones, with 93% found just once. CD8 cells regarded as naive lacked CD45RO, were positively chosen for CCR7, and omitted terminally differentiated effector memory CD45RA+ cells. The sequence was obtained from a man aged 18 to 30 in good health. Some clones in this sample may be carry-over from other donors' samples. The V and J genes are TRBV9 and TRBJ2-1, with 7 bases aligning to TRBD2. Specimen: naive CD8+ T cells from PBMCs. CDR3 sequence reads: CASSVGRLAASYNEQFF. The CDR3 coding sequence is TGTGCCAGCAGCGTAGGACGGCTAGCGGCCTCCTACAATGAGCAGTTCTTC.